A selection of T cell receptor beta chains follows, all from one sample in a study of blood T cell repertoires in COVID-19. Some clones are missing from TCRdb's copy, which holds only in-frame ones; the method was immunoSEQ multiplex PCR. Of approximately 50,000 clones detected, approximately 84% appear once; the ten largest clones hold under 20%. The sample taken for sequencing was peripheral blood. The origin of the receptors is a man aged 65-85 years with active COVID-19. Each CDR3 is given with its conserved first and last residue. A D gene is named only where the DNA matches it firmly. Clone size is not always given. Where it is, it says once, few, many or a class for expanded clones.

size: NA
J: TRBJ1-1
D: NA
V: TRBV5-1
DNA: TGCGCCAGCAGCGAACAGGTGTTGAACACTGAAGCTTTCTTT
CDR3: CASSEQVLNTEAFF

size: once
J: TRBJ1-3
D: TRBD1
V: TRBV11-1
DNA: TGTGCCAGCAGCTTCCAGGGGGCTGGAAACACCATATATTTT
CDR3: CASSFQGAGNTIYF

size: NA
J: TRBJ1-1
D: TRBD1
V: TRBV30
DNA: TGTGCCTGCTCAGGGGGATACACTGAAGCTTTCTTT
CDR3: CACSGGYTEAFF

size: NA
J: TRBJ2-3
D: TRBD2
V: TRBV24-1
DNA: TGTGCCACCAGTCGGGGACTAGCGGGAAACACAGATACGCAGTATTTT
CDR3: CATSRGLAGNTDTQYF

size: NA
J: TRBJ2-1
D: NA
V: TRBV7-3
DNA: TGTGCCAGCAGCTTAGTTAGCGCTTACAATGAGCAGTTCTTC
CDR3: CASSLVSAYNEQFF

size: NA
J: TRBJ1-4
D: TRBD1
V: TRBV7-2
DNA: TGTGCCAGCAGCTCCCGGGACAGGGCAGGCACTAATGAAAAACTGTTTTTT
CDR3: CASSSRDRAGTNEKLFF

size: once
J: TRBJ2-2
D: NA
V: TRBV27
DNA: TGTGCCAGCAGAACAGGGAACACCGGGGAGCTGTTTTTT
CDR3: CASRTGNTGELFF

size: once
J: TRBJ2-2
D: TRBD1
V: TRBV4-3
DNA: TGCGCCAGCACACAGGGGGTGGGCACCGGGGAGCTGTTTTTT
CDR3: CASTQGVGTGELFF

size: NA
J: TRBJ1-2
D: TRBD1
V: TRBV27
DNA: TGTGCCAGCCGCTCCGGGACAGACTTGCTAGGCTACACCTTC
CDR3: CASRSGTDLLGYTF

size: many
J: TRBJ2-7
D: NA
V: TRBV6-2/TRBV6-3
DNA: TGTGCCAGCAGTTACTCGGAGAGCTACGAGCAGTACTTC
CDR3: CASSYSESYEQYF

size: once
J: TRBJ2-7
D: TRBD2
V: TRBV7-9
DNA: TGTGCCAGCAGCTTGACTAGCGGCCATAGCTCCTACGAGCAGTACTTC
CDR3: CASSLTSGHSSYEQYF

size: NA
J: TRBJ1-3
D: NA
V: TRBV7-2
DNA: TGTGCCAGCAGCCCAGGGTCTTGGGACACCATATATTTT
CDR3: CASSPGSWDTIYF

size: NA
J: TRBJ2-7
D: TRBD1
V: TRBV4-3
DNA: TGCGCCAGCTCCCCCGGGACAGGGGGGTACGAGCAGTACTTC
CDR3: CASSPGTGGYEQYF

size: once
J: TRBJ1-5
D: TRBD1
V: TRBV19
DNA: TGTGCCAGTAGCCCCCGGGGACAGGGGATGGATCAGCCCCAGCATTTT
CDR3: CASSPRGQGMDQPQHF

size: NA
J: TRBJ1-2
D: TRBD1
V: TRBV7-2
DNA: TGTGCCAGCAGCATAAACTCCGGGACAGGGCAAGGCTACACCTTC
CDR3: CASSINSGTGQGYTF

size: NA
J: TRBJ2-7
D: NA
V: TRBV21-1
DNA: TGTGCCAGCAGAGGGGCTACAGTGTCCTACGAGCAGTACTTC
CDR3: CASRGATVSYEQYF

size: NA
J: TRBJ2-4
D: NA
V: TRBV5-4
DNA: TGTGCCAGCAGCCCAGGGGGGACGAAATTAGCCAAAAACATTCAGTACTTC
CDR3: CASSPGGTKLAKNIQYF

size: NA
J: TRBJ1-1
D: NA
V: TRBV29-1
DNA: TGCAGCGCACGATCGGCAGGAGAAGCTTTCTTT
CDR3: CSARSAGEAFF

size: NA
J: TRBJ2-3
D: NA
V: TRBV27
DNA: TGTGCCAGCAGTTTATTTGCCGCGGGGTCCACAGATACGCAGTATTTT
CDR3: CASSLFAAGSTDTQYF

size: NA
J: TRBJ1-1
D: NA
V: TRBV7-3
DNA: TGTGCCAGCAGCAAGGACAGTAACACTGAAGCTTTCTTT
CDR3: CASSKDSNTEAFF

size: NA
J: TRBJ2-7
D: TRBD2
V: TRBV7-2
DNA: TGTGCCAGCAGCGGCAGACTAGCGGGAGGTTACGAGCAGTACTTC
CDR3: CASSGRLAGGYEQYF

size: NA
J: TRBJ2-7
D: TRBD2
V: TRBV5-4
DNA: TGTGCCAGCAGTCTTTGGACTAGCTACGAGCAGTACTTC
CDR3: CASSLWTSYEQYF